The 15 T cell receptor beta chains below were found in one sample sequenced in a study of blood T cell repertoires in COVID-19 (dated by TCRdb to the early 2020s). The method was the immunoSEQ multiplex PCR assay. TCRdb obtained this table from immuneACCESS and retained in-frame rearrangements with V and J assigned. These tables miss some clones; where compared with another copy, unresolved V genes account for less than half of the shortfall, and the remainder is unexplained. The sample includes roughly 410,000 clones, with around 87% observed a single time. Approximately 2.4% of the sample comes from the top ten. Sequenced material: peripheral blood. All receptors come from a woman in her fifties or sixties with COVID-19, enrolled during active disease.

This clone occurred once. The same CDR3 arises from other DNA sequences in this sample as well. J is TRBJ1-1 and V is TRBV19; weak D call: TRBD1 (6 bases). The length of the CDR3 is 14 residues. Germline loops: CDR1 LNHDA, CDR2 SQIVND (reference sequence). V was clipped by 1 base and J by 0 bases, with 6 bases between them. CDR3 sequence (DNA): TGTGCCAGTAGTATAGGGGGGCTGAACACTGAAGCTTTCTTT. This codes for CASSIGGLNTEAFF. The full variable domain, in which reference TRBV19 and TRBJ1-1 provide the parts outside the CDR3, is DGGITQSPKYLFRKEGQNVTLSCEQNLNHDAMYWYRQDPGQGLRLIYYSQIVNDFQKGDIAEGYSVSREKKESFPLTVTSAQKNPTAFYLCASSIGGLNTEAFFGQGTRLTVV.

The rearrangement links TRBV28 to TRBJ2-1, with TRBD1 matching 7 bases. The germline V gene encodes CDR1 MDHEN and CDR2 SYDVKM. The CDR3 runs to 17 residues. J was trimmed by 7 bases and V by 4 bases; bases with no gene match: 16. The CDR3 sequence is CASSSPPGTVRGNEQFF. The CDR3 region has the DNA TGTGCCAGCAGTTCGCCACCAGGGACAGTTAGAGGAAATGAGCAGTTCTTC.

Concerning this clone: This CDR3 is also generated by other DNA sequences in the sample. The J gene is TRBJ2-7, the V gene TRBV5-1, with 7 bases identical to TRBD1. The CDR3 length is 13 residues. Germline values: CDR1 SGHRS, CDR2 YFSETQ. V lost 4 bases to trimming and J lost 3 bases; unmatched junction nucleotides: 4. CDR3 in DNA: TGCGCCAGCAGCCAAAGACAGGGCTACGAGCAGTACTTC. Its translation is CASSQRQGYEQYF. The whole variable domain, remainder taken from reference TRBV5-1 and TRBJ2-7, is KAGVTQTPRYLIKTRGQQVTLSCSPISGHRSVSWYQQTPGQGLQFLFEYFSETQRNKGNFPGRFSGRQFSNSRSEMNVSTLELGDSALYLCASSQRQGYEQYFGPGTRLTVT.

J is TRBJ2-7 and V is TRBV29-1; D perhaps matches TRBD1 (5 bases). The germline V and J ends were trimmed by 5 bases and 4 bases, with 15 bases remaining between them. Germline CDR1 reads SQVTM; CDR2 reads ANQGSEA. There are 13 residues in the CDR3. CDR3 nucleotide sequence: TGCAGCGTTACAGGTCTTTTAGGGTACGAGCAGTACTTC. Translation gives CSVTGLLGYEQYF.

The rearrangement links TRBV30 to TRBJ2-7; 8 bases match TRBD1. The length of the CDR3 is 16 residues. The germline V gene has CDR1 GTSNPN and CDR2 SVGIG (reference sequence). The J segment lost 6 bases and the V segment lost 1 base, leaving 14 bases of the junction unmatched. This CDR3 reads CAWSDAGGPPVGEQYF. The CDR3 DNA follows: TGTGCCTGGAGTGATGCAGGGGGCCCCCCGGTGGGCGAGCAGTACTTC.

The chain uses TRBV5-4 and TRBJ1-1, with D possibly being TRBD1 (5 bases). CDR3 length equals 16 residues. From germline, CDR1 is SGHNT and CDR2 YYREEE (reference sequence). The ends were cut back, 0 bases at V and 1 base at J, with 13 bases in the middle. CDR3 DNA: TGTGCCAGCAGCTTGGGTGCAGGGCGGACGAACACTGAAGCTTTCTTT. Translation gives CASSLGAGRTNTEAFF.

The chain recombines TRBV4-2 with TRBJ1-2; 11 bases map to TRBD1. This CDR3 has 19 amino acids. V lost 4 bases and J lost 3; bases outside the gene matches: 16. Germline-derived CDR1 and CDR2 are LGHNA and YNFKEQ. The CDR3 reads CASSPRRWGQGDYHYGYTF. CDR3 coding DNA: TGTGCCAGCAGCCCTCGGAGATGGGGACAGGGGGATTATCACTATGGCTACACCTTC.

This clone was picked up one time. The rearrangement links TRBV3-1 (or the pseudogene TRBV3-2) to TRBJ2-7; the D gene is possibly TRBD1 (6 bases). The germline CDR1 and CDR2 sequences are LGHDT and YNNKEL (reference sequence). Trimming cost V 4 bases and J 2 bases, with 12 bases left between them. The CDR3 length is 14 residues. Here the CDR3 reads CASSPETGAYEQYF. The CDR3 coding sequence is TGTGCCAGCAGCCCAGAGACAGGAGCCTACGAGCAGTACTTC.

The V gene is TRBV18, the J gene TRBJ1-1, with TRBD1 matching over 7 bases. V shed 6 bases and J 6 bases; nucleotides not matched to a gene: 7. Looked up from germline, CDR1 is KGHSH and CDR2 is LQKENI. The CDR3 loop spans 13 amino acids. CDR3 coding DNA: TGTGCCAGCTCGCCCCAGGGGGTGTCTGAAGCTTTCTTT. As protein: CASSPQGVSEAFF.

This clone was detected only a few times. The rearrangement joins TRBV5-1 to TRBJ1-6; D is unclear. The ends were cut back, 6 bases at V and 6 bases at J, with 10 bases in the middle. This CDR3 has 13 amino acids. Germline V gene sequence: CDR1 SGHRS, CDR2 YFSETQ. The CDR3 region has the DNA TGCGCCAGCATGAACGGAGTTAATTCACCCCTCCACTTT. Its protein product is CASMNGVNSPLHF.

Comments on this clone: Relative to the germline gene, one junction end is altered; a read error may explain this. V is TRBV19 and J is TRBJ2-1, with D perhaps TRBD2 (6 bases). Germline-derived CDR1 and CDR2 are LNHDA and SQIVND (reference sequence). CDR3 size: 12 residues. The CDR3 sequence: CASSIWRAAMIF. The CDR3 DNA reads as TGTGCCAGTAGTATATGGAGGGCGGCAATGATCTTC.

This clone occurred once. The V and J genes are TRBV25-1 and TRBJ2-7; 7 bases map to TRBD2. The CDR3 is 14 residues long. Germline V CDR1 and CDR2: MGHDK, SYGVNS. With V trimmed by 6 bases and J by 2 bases, 7 bases remained unmatched. The CDR3: CASSPGGGPYEQYF. For the CDR3, the DNA is TGTGCCAGCAGCCCGGGGGGAGGACCCTACGAGCAGTACTTC.

This clone has a handful of counts. The chain carries TRBV6-5 and TRBJ1-5; D is unresolved. Germline CDR1 reads MNHEY; CDR2 reads SVGAGI. The CDR3 covers 13 residues. V shed 5 bases and J shed 1 base, with 6 bases lying between them. CDR3 residues: CASSTQSNQPQHF. Written as DNA, the CDR3 is TGTGCCAGCAGTACCCAGAGCAATCAGCCCCAGCATTTT.

For the CDR3, the DNA is TGCGCCAGCAGCTTGGCGGCGGGAACACTCACAGATACGCAGTATTTT. This encodes CASSLAAGTLTDTQYF. The chain is built from TRBV5-1 and TRBJ2-3, with a possible D match to TRBD2 (6 bases). Germline CDR1 SGHRS, CDR2 YFSETQ. The CDR3 loop spans 16 amino acids. V was pared by 0 bases and J by 2 bases, with 13 bases between.

J is TRBJ2-7 and V is TRBV5-4, with 9 bases that match TRBD1. V was pared by 4 bases and J by 3 bases, with 8 bases of the junction left unmatched. The CDR3 spans 15 residues. Germline CDR1 SGHNT, CDR2 YYREEE (reference sequence). In nucleotides, the CDR3 is TGTGCCAGCAGCCGGGGTGGGGACAGGGTCTACGAGCAGTACTTC. Its protein is CASSRGGDRVYEQYF.